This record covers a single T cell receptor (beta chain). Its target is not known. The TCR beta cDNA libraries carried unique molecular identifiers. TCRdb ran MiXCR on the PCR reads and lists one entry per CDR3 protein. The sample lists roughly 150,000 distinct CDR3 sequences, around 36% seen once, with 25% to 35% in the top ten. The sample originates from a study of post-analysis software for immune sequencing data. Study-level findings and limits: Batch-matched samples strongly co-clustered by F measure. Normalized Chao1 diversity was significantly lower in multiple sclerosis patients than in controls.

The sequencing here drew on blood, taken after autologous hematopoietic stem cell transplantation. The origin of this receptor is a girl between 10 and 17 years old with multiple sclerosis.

The CDR3 DNA reads TGCGCCAGCAGTTCGGGGGACAGGTTAGGAGAGACCCAGTACTTC. Translated, it gives CASSSGDRLGETQYF. The V gene is TRBV10-1, the J gene TRBJ2-5; 8 bases match TRBD1. Germline values: CDR1 WNHNN, CDR2 SYGVQD (reference sequence). CDR3 size: 15 residues. The V gene end was trimmed by 5 bases and the J gene end by 4 bases; junction bases not matched to a gene: 9.